This TCR beta chain was retrieved from a study of CD8+CD57+ T cells in acquired aplastic anemia. Study-level points and caveats: Between the patient and control groups, CD8+ Simpson's diversity did not differ significantly. Diversity in CD8+CD57+ cells from patients fell below that of the total CD4+ and CD8+ cell pools. This difference was described as decreased diversity.

Trimming shortened V by 3 bases and J by 4 bases, and 9 bases separated the two germline ends. The CDR3 is 12 residues long. The germline V gene encodes CDR1 DFQATT and CDR2 SNEGSKA (reference sequence). For sequencing, patients were chosen who had shown expansion of CD8+CD57+ cells by flow cytometry. CD8+CD57+ effector memory cells were additionally subjected to sequencing for about 15% of the 12 patients. With no exception, the patients had severe acquired aplastic anemia. A bead-enriched population of CD8+CD57+ cells gave a mean 1.6 ug DNA. Concerning this clonotype itself: The antigen is undetermined.

Profiles of TCR beta VDJ and CDR3 were generated from a genomic DNA template. TCRdb re-analysed the reads in MiXCR, keeping a single row per CDR3 protein. The sample shows around 21,000 distinct CDR3 sequences, approximately 39% of them seen only once. Sample: CD8+CD57+ T cells sorted from PBMCs. Subset of the sample: bead-enriched CD8+CD57+ effector memory T cells from SAA patients. The TCR sequence derives from a human donor with aplastic anemia. V and J are TRBV20-1 and TRBJ1-1; D not certain. CDR3 sequence (DNA): TGCAGTGCTAGCTGGCAGACCACTGAAGCTTTCTTT. It specifies CSASWQTTEAFF.